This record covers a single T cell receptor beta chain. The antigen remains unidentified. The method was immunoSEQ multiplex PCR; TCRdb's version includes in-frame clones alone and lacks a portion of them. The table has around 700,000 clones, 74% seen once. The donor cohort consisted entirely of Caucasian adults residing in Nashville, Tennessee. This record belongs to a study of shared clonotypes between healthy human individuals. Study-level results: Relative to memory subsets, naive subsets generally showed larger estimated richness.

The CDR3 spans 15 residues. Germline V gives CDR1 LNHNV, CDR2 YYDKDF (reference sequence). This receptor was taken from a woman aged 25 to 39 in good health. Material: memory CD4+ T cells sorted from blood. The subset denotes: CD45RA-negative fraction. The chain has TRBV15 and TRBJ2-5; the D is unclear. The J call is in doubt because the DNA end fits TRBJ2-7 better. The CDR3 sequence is CATSRGTTSSYEQYF. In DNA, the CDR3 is TGTGCCACCAGCAGAGGGACGACGAGCTCCTACGAGCAGTACTTC.